A single sample gave rise to the 32 T cell receptor beta chains below, sequenced in a study of regulatory T cells in long-lasting Graves disease. Sample time point: newly diagnosed GD, antithyroid drugs for less than 3 months. RNA from PBMCs was the source of the TCR library. Building of the TCR beta libraries involved iRepertoire HTBI primers and Arm-PCR of CDR3 regions. TCRdb passed the multiplex PCR reads through MiXCR, listing each CDR3 protein once. The sample holds fewer than 650,000 distinct CDR3 sequences; about 15% are singletons and the top ten take roughly 18%. Another study also made use of these data, one on T cells in Graves' hyperthyroidism and ophthalmopathy.

Sequenced here: peripheral blood mononuclear cells (PBMCs), sampled at new diagnosis, from a patient treated with antithyroid drugs. Every receptor here comes from a woman under 40 with Graves disease.

The rearrangement links TRBV6-2 or TRBV6-3 to TRBJ2-7; D is uncertain. V lost 2 bases and J 5 bases, leaving 10 bases between the germline ends. The germline gives CDR1 MNHEY, CDR2 SVGEGT. CDR3 length: 13 residues. CDR3 in amino acids: CASSYPGAHEQYF. CDR3 in DNA: TGTGCCAGCAGTTACCCCGGCGCTCACGAGCAGTACTTC.

The CDR3 protein is CSVVGRVDGYTF. The CDR3 nucleotides read TGCAGCGTTGTAGGCAGGGTTGATGGCTACACCTTC. This chain links TRBV29-1 with TRBJ1-2; perhaps TRBD1 as D (5 bases). V shed 4 bases and J shed 6 bases, with 12 bases lying between them. Germline V lookup: CDR1 SQVTM, CDR2 ANQGSEA. The CDR3 length is 12 residues.

This clonotype was detected many times. This chain links TRBV7-2 with TRBJ1-1; D is unresolved. The CDR3 consists of 15 residues. The germline V gene encodes CDR1 SGHTA and CDR2 FQGNSA. Trimming pared 3 bases from V and 1 base from J, leaving 12 bases between. The DNA of the CDR3 is TGTGCCAGCAGCTTTCTCCCAGCTCCGAACACTGAAGCTTTCTTT. It encodes CASSFLPAPNTEAFF.

In this sample, this clonotype turned up many times. The CDR3 spells CASSPDRRNGYTF. In DNA, the CDR3 is TGTGCCAGCAGCCCAGACAGGCGGAATGGCTACACCTTC. The rearrangement joins TRBV6-1 to TRBJ1-2, with D possibly TRBD1 on 6 matching bases. Trimming cost V 6 bases and J 6 bases, with 14 bases left between them. This CDR3 contains 13 residues. Germline V CDR1 and CDR2: MNHNS, SASEGT.

This chain joins TRBV10-2 and TRBJ2-3; D gene unclear. Germline lookup yields CDR1 WSHSY and CDR2 SAAADI. The CDR3 sequence is 11 residues long. The V and J ends lost 0 bases and 10 bases respectively, with 5 bases between them. CDR3 sequence reads: CASSESRAQYF. CDR3 DNA sequence: TGCGCCAGCAGTGAGTCTAGGGCGCAGTATTTT.

This clonotype came up a few times. The rearrangement links TRBV12-3 or TRBV12-4 to TRBJ2-2; 8 nucleotides agree with TRBD1. V gave up 3 bases and J gave up 7 bases; unmatched junction bases: 10. This CDR3 is 16 amino acids long. The CDR3 DNA is TGTGCCAGCAGTTTTAGTCCGCAGGGGGCAGGCGGGGAGCTGTTTTTT. This gives the protein CASSFSPQGAGGELFF.

There are many counts of this clonotype. The chain employs TRBV5-6 and TRBJ1-1; the match to TRBD1 covers 12 bases. The junction had 4 bases not matched to a gene; V was cut back by 6 bases and J by 10 bases. CDR1 and CDR2 from the germline V gene are SGHDT and YYEEEE. The CDR3 totals 12 residues. CDR3 in amino acids: CASTGQGASAFF. In DNA form, the CDR3 reads TGTGCCAGCACGGGACAGGGGGCATCAGCTTTCTTT.

This chain links TRBV28 with TRBJ2-7; 8 bases match TRBD2. Looked up from germline, CDR1 is MDHEN and CDR2 is SYDVKM. The CDR3 sequence is 16 residues long. V shed 5 bases, J shed 3 bases, and the junction held 12 bases outside the gene matches. For the CDR3, the DNA is TGTGCCAGCAGTCAAGAAAATAGCGGGAAACTCTACGAGCAGTACTTC. It yields the protein CASSQENSGKLYEQYF.

This clonotype came up many times. This chain connects TRBV27 to TRBJ2-7; possible D gene TRBD2, 6 bases. V lost 7 bases, J lost 2 bases, and 15 bases lay in between. In germline, CDR1 is MNHEY, CDR2 SMNVEV (reference sequence). The CDR3 extends over 14 amino acids. DNA for the CDR3: TGTGCCAGCACCCCGCGGGGTGGCACCTACGAGCAGTACTTC. Amino acids: CASTPRGGTYEQYF.

This clonotype was counted a few times. The chain uses TRBV3-1 and TRBJ2-5; TRBD2 matches 8 bases. The CDR3 is 14 residues long. In germline, CDR1 is LGHDT, CDR2 YNNKEL (reference sequence). With V trimmed by 5 bases and J by 5 bases, 7 bases remained unmatched. The CDR3 DNA sequence: TGTGCCAGCAGCTCGCAAGCGGGAGCGGAGACCCAGTACTTC. This sequence encodes CASSSQAGAETQYF.

The sample holds a few counts of this clonotype. The rearrangement joins TRBV7-9 to TRBJ2-5, with no clear D. This CDR3 is built from 14 residues. The germline CDR1 and CDR2 sequences are SEHNR and FQNEAQ (reference sequence). V was clipped by 8 bases and J by 5 bases, with 18 bases between them. In nucleotides, the CDR3 is TGTGCCAGCGCGACGAATCGAGCCATGGAGACCCAGTACTTC. Translated, it gives CASATNRAMETQYF.

This clonotype was picked up many times. The rearrangement links TRBV11-2 to TRBJ2-7, with 8 nucleotides matching TRBD1. CDR1 and CDR2 from the germline V gene are SGHAT and FQNNGV. There are 15 residues in the CDR3. After removal of 2 bases from V and 0 bases from J, the junction contained 3 bases not matched to a gene. The CDR3 region has the DNA TGTGCCAGCAGCTTAAGGACAGGGTCCTCCTACGAGCAGTACTTC. It codes for CASSLRTGSSYEQYF.

This clonotype has just a few counts. The chain combines TRBV5-1 with TRBJ2-7; TRBD1 matches at 8 bases. CDR1 is SGHRS, CDR2 YFSETQ, per germline. The CDR3 loop spans 15 amino acids. The V segment lost 0 bases and the J segment 3 bases; nucleotides outside the gene matches: 5. DNA of the CDR3: TGCGCCAGCAGCTTGGGACAGGGGCCCCTCTACGAGCAGTACTTC. Protein product: CASSLGQGPLYEQYF.

The rearrangement links TRBV6-1 to TRBJ2-7, with D uncertain. Looked up from germline, CDR1 is MNHNS and CDR2 is SASEGT. Between the trimmed V and J ends, which lost 5 bases and 4 bases, there was a span of 12 bases. This CDR3 is built from 13 residues. The CDR3 DNA sequence: TGTGCCAGCAGTCGTATGGGCCTTTACGAGCAGTACTTC. Translating gives CASSRMGLYEQYF.

The V gene is TRBV11-1, the J gene TRBJ1-3; D is possibly TRBD1 (6 bases). The CDR3 covers 16 residues. V was clipped by 3 bases and J by 4 bases, with 16 bases between them. The V gene's germline CDR1 is SGHAT and CDR2 FQDESV (reference sequence). The CDR3, as DNA: TGTGCCAGCAGCTTGGCAGGGAACAGGGTCGGAAACACCATATATTTT. It translates to CASSLAGNRVGNTIYF. The entire variable domain, with the rest obtained from reference TRBV11-1 and TRBJ1-3, is as follows: EAEVAQSPRYKITEKSQAVAFWCDPISGHATLYWYRQILGQGPELLVQFQDESVVDDSQLPKDRFSAERLKGVDSTLKIQPAELGDSAMYLCASSLAGNRVGNTIYFGEGSWLTVV.

This clonotype was seen just once. This may be a read error, as it is one base from a much larger clone. The chain uses TRBV28 and TRBJ1-2; D unresolved. Germline V gene sequence: CDR1 MDHEN, CDR2 SYDVKM. V was trimmed by 6 bases and J by 1 base, leaving 15 bases between them. The CDR3 totals 15 residues. CDR3 sequence: CASRSRSLLNYGYTF. The CDR3 DNA reads as TGTGCCAGCAGGTCCAGGTCTCTTCTTAACTATGGCTACACCTTC.

This clonotype was detected many times. The rearrangement links TRBV2 to TRBJ2-2; the D is unclear. Germline assignment: CDR1 SNHLY and CDR2 FYNNEI. V dropped 8 bases and J dropped 7 bases, with 14 bases sitting between them. This CDR3 is 13 amino acids long. The CDR3: CASYADAGGELFF. Written as DNA, the CDR3 is TGTGCCAGCTACGCAGATGCCGGCGGGGAGCTGTTTTTT.

The DNA for the CDR3 is TGTGCCAGCAGCTTTCGGCCCGGGACCGGGGAGCAGTACTTC. Its protein is CASSFRPGTGEQYF. This chain joins TRBV7-6 and TRBJ2-7, with D perhaps given as TRBD1 or TRBD2 (5 bases each). Per the germline V gene, CDR1 is SGHVS and CDR2 is FNYEAQ. The length of the CDR3 is 14 residues. V shed 3 bases and J shed 7 bases, with 16 bases lying between them.

This clonotype was detected ten times or more. The chain employs TRBV5-1 and TRBJ1-2, with D possibly being TRBD1 (6 bases). The CDR3 extends over 12 amino acids. Germline V gene lookup returns CDR1 SGHRS and CDR2 YFSETQ. V gave up 7 bases and J gave up 4 bases, with 11 bases separating them. The CDR3 sequence: CASGMTGYGYTF. The CDR3 region has the DNA TGCGCCAGCGGTATGACAGGCTATGGCTACACCTTC.

This clonotype came up many times. This rearrangement joins TRBV6-1 to TRBJ2-5; D possibly corresponds to TRBD1 (5 bases). The germline V gene has CDR1 MNHNS and CDR2 SASEGT. V was shortened by 6 bases and J by 6 bases, with 14 bases between the two germline ends. CDR3 length equals 13 residues. For the CDR3, the DNA is TGTGCCAGCAGCTCGGACATCTCGCAGACCCAGTACTTC. It codes for CASSSDISQTQYF.

This clonotype was observed at least ten times. The chain's CDR3 is CAGKRQGVGGNTEAFF. In DNA form, the CDR3 reads TGTGCCGGGAAGCGGCAGGGGGTCGGGGGGAACACTGAAGCTTTCTTT. The chain is built from TRBV6-1 and TRBJ1-1, with 7 bases lining up with TRBD1. The germline CDR1 and CDR2 sequences are MNHNS and SASEGT. The CDR3 contains 16 residues. V shed 11 bases, J shed 1 base, and the junction held 16 bases outside the gene matches.

Only a few counts were recorded for this clonotype. J is TRBJ1-1 and V is TRBV19, with a possible D match to TRBD1 (6 bases). The CDR3 covers 14 residues. V was shortened by 7 bases and J by 1 base, with 13 bases between the two germline ends. Germline assignment: CDR1 LNHDA and CDR2 SQIVND (reference sequence). The CDR3 DNA reads TGTGCCAGTACAGATACAGGGAGGAACACTGAAGCTTTCTTT. It encodes CASTDTGRNTEAFF.

This clonotype occurred many times. The V and J genes are TRBV7-8 and TRBJ2-1; 11 bases are shared with TRBD2. The V gene's germline CDR1 is SGHVS and CDR2 FQNEAQ. The CDR3 has 18 amino acids. The V segment lost 4 bases and the J segment 5 bases; nucleotides outside the gene matches: 13. Here the CDR3 reads CASSSKSGIAGGNNEQFF. For the CDR3, the DNA is TGTGCCAGCAGCTCCAAGTCGGGAATAGCGGGAGGGAACAATGAGCAGTTCTTC.

This clonotype was counted ten times or more. J is TRBJ2-7 and V is TRBV6-2 or TRBV6-3; 10 bases agree with TRBD2. Germline trimming cut 4 bases from V and 2 bases from J; bases unmatched to any gene: 8. There are 16 residues in the CDR3. Germline CDR1 is MNHEY and CDR2 is SVGEGT. The DNA for the CDR3 is TGTGCCAGCAGTTCGGCTGGACTAGCGGCAACCTACGAGCAGTACTTC. Protein sequence: CASSSAGLAATYEQYF.

This clonotype was observed at least ten times. The chain combines TRBV29-1 with TRBJ1-1; TRBD1 aligns across 9 bases. The CDR3 covers 13 residues. In germline, CDR1 is SQVTM, CDR2 ANQGSEA. With 8 bases clipped from V and 9 bases from J, the junction kept 13 bases outside the gene matches. CDR3 sequence reads: CSTPGQGNPQAFF. CDR3 in DNA: TGCAGCACCCCTGGACAGGGGAATCCACAAGCTTTCTTT.

The table lists this clonotype with many counts. This chain links TRBV28 with TRBJ2-1; D gene uncertain. The CDR3 length is 12 residues. The germline V gene encodes CDR1 MDHEN and CDR2 SYDVKM. The germline V and J ends were trimmed by 3 bases and 6 bases, with 6 bases remaining between them. The CDR3 region is CASSLARNEQFF. Written as DNA, the CDR3 is TGTGCCAGCAGTTTGGCGCGCAATGAGCAGTTCTTC.

Concerning this clonotype: The junction differs from germline at one of its ends, possibly a read error. The rearrangement links TRBV28 to TRBJ2-7; no reliable D call. There are 14 residues in the CDR3. Germline V gene lookup returns CDR1 MDHEN and CDR2 SYDVKM. The CDR3 protein is CATDTVGRIYELYF. Here the CDR3 DNA reads TGTGCCACTGACACGGTGGGAAGGATCTACGAGCTGTACTTC.

This clonotype has at least ten counts. This chain connects TRBV28 to TRBJ1-1; 9 nucleotides align to TRBD1. Trimming took 6 bases from V and 5 from J; bases not matched to a gene: 4. Germline values: CDR1 MDHEN, CDR2 SYDVKM. This CDR3 has 13 amino acids. CDR3 sequence (DNA): TGTGCCAGCAGGGGACAGGGCAGAACTGAAGCTTTCTTT. Protein: CASRGQGRTEAFF.

This sequence joins TRBV20-1 and TRBJ2-7, with 7 positions matching TRBD2. Germline assignment: CDR1 DFQATT and CDR2 SNEGSKA (reference sequence). J gave up 5 bases and V 0 bases, and 1 base lay outside the gene matches. The CDR3 is 12 amino acids. The CDR3 is CSARDRGDEQYF. The CDR3 DNA sequence: TGCAGTGCTAGAGATCGGGGGGACGAGCAGTACTTC.

In this sample, this clonotype turned up a few times. This chain connects TRBV5-1 to TRBJ2-2; no clear D. V shed 4 bases and J shed 2 bases, with 18 bases lying between them. The length of the CDR3 is 17 residues. Germline V lookup: CDR1 SGHRS, CDR2 YFSETQ. CDR3 sequence (DNA): TGCGCCAGCAGCCTGGCTCCTAGTCAAGTCAACACCGGGGAGCTGTTTTTT. Its protein is CASSLAPSQVNTGELFF.

This clonotype was seen only once. Possible read error: a much larger clone is one base away. The chain is built from TRBV6-1 and TRBJ2-7; tentative D call: TRBD2 (5 bases). There are 12 residues in the CDR3. Germline lookup yields CDR1 MNHNS and CDR2 SASEGT. V was cut by 10 bases and J by 2 bases, with 12 bases left in between. CDR3 region: CATGIRPYEQYF. The CDR3 region has the DNA TGTGCCACCGGGATTCGGCCCTACGAGCAGTACTTC.

This clonotype was found many times. In DNA, the CDR3 is TGTGCCAGCAGTTCTCCCCAGGGGGTTACCAATCAGCCCCAGCATTTT. It is translated as CASSSPQGVTNQPQHF. The genes are TRBV28 and TRBJ1-5; 7 bases fit TRBD1. The V gene end was trimmed by 4 bases and the J gene end by 3 bases; junction bases not matched to a gene: 9. Germline values: CDR1 MDHEN, CDR2 SYDVKM. This CDR3 is built from 16 residues.